A selection of T cell receptor beta chains follows, all from one sample in a study of shared clonotypes between healthy human individuals. The repertoire was sequenced with immunoSEQ multiplex PCR; TCRdb's copy has only in-frame clones and lacks some. In the table there are under 650,000 clones, almost 97% of which are singletons. Material for sequencing was naive CD4+ T cells sorted from blood. The source is a woman in her 30s in good health. Each CDR3 is given with its conserved first and last residue. Each record gives: V gene, clone size, J gene, D gene, CDR3 DNA, CDR3 protein. D genes are given only for firm matches. Clone size, where shown, is once, few, many, or a class for clones that have expanded.

>TRBV27|.|TRBJ2-7|TRBD2
TGTGCCAGCAGTTTGAAAGGCCCGGGACTAGCGGGAGGGTTGTACGAGCAGTACTTC
CASSLKGPGLAGGLYEQYF
>TRBV5-6|.|TRBJ1-1|.
TGTGCCAGCAGCTTGAGCATAACCACTGAAGCTTTCTTT
CASSLSITTEAFF
>TRBV28|.|TRBJ2-3|.
TGTGCCAGCAGTTTATGGGGGCGGGGCGCGGGCCAAGATACGCAGTATTTT
CASSLWGRGAGQDTQYF
>TRBV7-2|once|TRBJ1-1|TRBD1
TGTGCCAGCAGCTTACGACAGGGGAGAGTCGTTGGAACTGAAGCTTTCTTT
CASSLRQGRVVGTEAFF
>TRBV7-2|few|TRBJ1-4|.
TGTGCCAGCAGCTTAGGACATGGAAACGAAAAACTGTTTTTT
CASSLGHGNEKLFF
>TRBV5-1|once|TRBJ1-1|.
TGCGCCAGCAGCGGGGGGTACCTGAACACTGAAGCTTTCTTT
CASSGGYLNTEAFF
>TRBV10-1|.|TRBJ1-1|TRBD1
TGCGCCAGCAGTGGACAGGGAGGCACTGAAGCTTTCTTT
CASSGQGGTEAFF
>TRBV6-5|.|TRBJ2-5|TRBD1
TGTGCCAGCAGTTACCGACAGGGTGGAGAGACCCAGTACTTC
CASSYRQGGETQYF
>TRBV6-1|.|TRBJ1-2|TRBD1
TGTGCCAGCAGTGAACCTCTTCAGGGGGACAGTGGCTACACCTTC
CASSEPLQGDSGYTF
>TRBV15|.|TRBJ1-4|TRBD1
TGTGCCACCAGCAGTAAGACAGGGGGCGCAGATGAAAAACTGTTTTTT
CATSSKTGGADEKLFF
>TRBV19|.|TRBJ1-4|TRBD1
TGTGCCAGTAGTGGGGGAAGGGGGCGAATCCCCGGAATGTCCGAAAAACTGTTTTTT
CASSGGRGRIPGMSEKLFF
>TRBV5-1|.|TRBJ2-6|.
TGCGCCAGCAGCCCCCCTGGGGCCAACGTCCTGACTTTC
CASSPPGANVLTF
>TRBV6-5|.|TRBJ2-7|TRBD2
TGTGCCAGCAGTTACTCGGCTAGCGGGAGCTACGAGCAGTACTTC
CASSYSASGSYEQYF
>TRBV6-6|.|TRBJ1-5|.
TGTGCCAGCAGTTACTCGATCCCACAGGACCGATGGCCCCAGCATTTT
CASSYSIPQDRWPQHF
>TRBV7-8|.|TRBJ1-2|TRBD1
TGTGCCAGCAGCCTGCGTTTAGGGGGACAGAAAGCTAACTATGGCTACACCTTC
CASSLRLGGQKANYGYTF
>TRBV5-1|.|TRBJ2-7|TRBD2
TGCGCCAGCAGCTTTGGTAGCGGGGACCTGACTTACGAGCAGTACTTC
CASSFGSGDLTYEQYF
>TRBV5-1|.|TRBJ2-1|.
TGCGCCAGCAGCTTGGGCCTTTCCTACAATGAGCAGTTCTTC
CASSLGLSYNEQFF
>TRBV7-6|.|TRBJ2-7|.
TGTGCCAGCAGCCAGGAAGAAGGGACTCGCCCCTACGAGCAGTACTTC
CASSQEEGTRPYEQYF
>TRBV19|.|TRBJ1-4|.
TGTGCCAGTAGTATCTTACAGGGACGGGAAAAACTGTTTTTT
CASSILQGREKLFF
>TRBV18|.|TRBJ2-3|.
TGTGCCAGCTCACCACCTTTGGGGGAGACAGATACGCAGTATTTT
CASSPPLGETDTQYF
>TRBV7-9|.|TRBJ1-4|TRBD1
TGTGCCAGCAGCCGAGGGCAGGGGGCATCTAATGAAAAACTGTTTTTT
CASSRGQGASNEKLFF
>TRBV14|.|TRBJ1-3|.
TGTGCCAGCAGCTTCCGCCGGGACGCCTCTGCCTCTGGAAACACCATATATTTT
CASSFRRDASASGNTIYF
>TRBV5-1|.|TRBJ2-5|.
TGCGCCAGCAGCTTGGGGGGTAAACAAGAGACCCAGTACTTC
CASSLGGKQETQYF
>TRBV27|.|TRBJ1-1|.
TGTGCCAGCAATTTAGACTTAAAAAGGACGGTGAAGAACACTGAAGCTTTCTTT
CASNLDLKRTVKNTEAFF